This T cell receptor (beta chain) was sequenced in a study of shared clonotypes between healthy human individuals. The V end was cut by 4 bases, the J end by 1 base, with 7 bases between. CDR1 SGHTA and CDR2 FQGNSA come from the germline V gene. CDR3 length equals 13 residues. TCRdb's table, derived via immunoSEQ multiplex PCR, lists solely in-frame clones and lacks some. The repertoire holds about 960,000 clones, 60% to 85% seen once, with roughly 1.5% in the top ten. As to this clone: This specimen includes other DNA sequences encoding the same CDR3.

The sequence was collected from a man aged 18 to 30 in good health. The chain couples TRBV7-2 to TRBJ1-1; D gene ambiguous. The material sequenced was memory CD4+ T cells sorted from blood. Subset given: CD45RA-negative fraction. The CDR3 region is CASSSQSNTEAFF. In nucleotides, the CDR3 is TGTGCCAGCAGCTCTCAGTCGAACACTGAAGCTTTCTTT.